This entry describes one T cell receptor beta chain. Unmatched junction bases numbered 18, after V lost 7 bases and J lost 3 bases. Germline CDR1 and CDR2: SGHKS and YYEKEE (reference sequence). The CDR3 runs to 18 residues. The data are from a study of blood T cell repertoires in COVID-19. Produced via immunoSEQ multiplex PCR; TCRdb's table is partial and in-frame only. The sample has roughly 43,000 clones, 80% to 90% seen once. The sample comprised peripheral blood. This sequence originates from a man between 65 and 80 years old with active COVID-19. The chain uses TRBV5-5 and TRBJ2-5; 10 positions agree with TRBD1. CDR3 region: CASPEIRAGQGSEETQYF. The CDR3 region has the DNA TGTGCCAGCCCCGAGATAAGAGCGGGACAGGGGTCCGAAGAGACCCAGTACTTC.